This section outlines one T cell receptor beta chain sequence together with its context. What antigen it recognizes has not been identified. Base qualities are not provided; no much larger clone lies one nucleotide away. This specimen belongs to a study of a mutant IDH1 vaccine in newly diagnosed glioma (dated by TCRdb to the early 2020s). About the study as a whole: Patients were given eight vaccinations, in weeks 1, 3, 5, 7, 11, 15, 19 and 23, which matched visits V03 through V10. Vaccination started 4-6 weeks after radiotherapy alone, or was given together with temozolomide cycles in the groups whose treatment included chemotherapy. Of the 32 patients who were treated, approximately 60% were male and approximately 40% were female, and the mean age was around 40 years. Before enrollment, most patients had been given radiochemotherapy with temozolomide as standard therapy, while the rest had received either radiotherapy alone or temozolomide alone. Peripheral blood samples were drawn at six visits, namely V03 (baseline), V05, V07, V10, V12 and V13. For exploratory analyses, longitudinal TCRB deep sequencing was carried out in approximately 25 treated patients wherever samples were available. What the research found in general, with its limitations: Pseudoprogression seemed to be unrelated to changes in the top peripheral T cell clonotypes found by TCRB sequencing. Immune responses induced by the vaccine were seen in 90% to 95% of patients across multiple MHC alleles. Availability determined which PBMC samples were chosen for TCRB deep sequencing. According to the authors, sample limitations meant that analyses of patient blood samples could not be reproduced.

The germline V gene provides CDR1 MDHEN and CDR2 SYDVKM. The CDR3 runs 11 residues from the cysteine to the phenylalanine. The read is trimmed to its CDR3 DNA, 33 bases read in frame from base 1. Explained via the paper, the time point label denotes: week 23, last vaccination. Every vaccine dose consisted of 300 ug of a 20-mer mutant IDH1 peptide in Montanide, administered subcutaneously together with topical imiquimod. Donors had newly diagnosed WHO grade 3 or 4 IDH1-mutant astrocytomas with loss of nuclear ATRX. The samples were drawn from NOA16, a multicentre, single-arm, open-label phase I trial in Germany that tested a mutant IDH1 peptide vaccine in humans for the first time. Genomic DNA for TCRB sequencing was isolated from EDTA blood with the DNeasy Blood and Tissue Kit. To prepare the library, the immunoSEQ multiplex PCR assay was applied. Rearranged TCR beta chain sequences were amplified with the hsTCRB Kit following the manufacturer's protocol. TCRB libraries were sequenced on an Illumina MiSeq. For the original study's pipeline: The proprietary platform of the kit vendor was used for demultiplexing, trimming and gene mapping. In its TCRdb copy, this immuneACCESS table keeps in-frame sequences only and misses some clones. Where compared with another copy, unresolved V genes explain less than half of these, and the others have no known cause. V and J calls and clone size are copied from that table; D and trimming were computed from the DNA. Counted in this sample were about 77,000 clones; roughly 85% of them appeared once. Clones ranked in the top ten supply approximately 0.8% of the sample.

This sequence uses TRBV28 and TRBJ2-5; the D segment cannot be called with confidence. The clonotype comes from a woman aged 45 to 65 with glioma. The sample here was PBMCs, taken from a glioma patient whose treatment included an IDH1 peptide vaccine. The encoded CDR3 is CAVDHEETQYF. The DNA is as follows: TGTGCGGTTGATCATGAGGAGACCCAGTACTTC.